The clone carrying this T cell receptor beta chain was seen a handful of times. Each CDR3 protein gets one entry after TCRdb re-called the 5' RACE reads with MiXCR. Counted here are approximately 53,000 distinct CDR3 sequences, about 28% occurring once; the ten biggest clones make up approximately 3.2%. The V end lost 2 bases, the J end lost 7 bases, and 15 bases lay between the germline ends. The CDR3 is 15 amino acids. Germline assignment: CDR1 MNHNS and CDR2 SASEGT. The chain joins TRBV6-1 to TRBJ1-5; weak D call: TRBD1 (6 bases). This sequence was found in a female donor with breast cancer. The sequenced sample was tumor-infiltrating memory CD4+ T cells sorted from the breast tumor. Documented subset: memory CD4+ T cells, CD4+CD45RO+CD25-. The CDR3 protein is CASSESTGTEQPQHF. CDR3 DNA sequence: TGTGCCAGCAGTGAATCCACAGGGACGGAACAGCCCCAGCATTTT.